This TCR beta chain was captured by sequencing in a study of monozygotic twins with inflammatory bowel disease (dated by TCRdb to about 2019). Concerning the study at large: In total, roughly 30 monozygotic twin pairs made up the full study: 19 Danish pairs, all IBD-discordant, plus nine German pairs, of which four were IBD-concordant and five were IBD-discordant. The search for disease-associated traits relied mainly on comparing IBD patients with their genetically identical healthy co-twins within discordant pairs. Each individual had, on average, about 151 000 unique TCRalpha sequences and 181 000 unique TCRbeta sequences available for analysis. General findings and caveats noted by the study authors: Fewer clonotypes were shared with other individuals by IBD patients than by healthy twins, most markedly in patients showing signs of disease activity. Distinction between different T cell subtypes could not be achieved in the analysis. Background noise and inter-individual variability may have been introduced into the repertoires by the differing immunosuppressive treatments among patients. IBD patients had lower TCRbeta repertoire diversity, measured by the inverse Simpson index, than their healthy co-twins. No difference in repertoire similarity was observed between concordant and discordant twins, possibly owing to limited statistical power. No single strong signal or clonotype linked to IBD turned up in the results, so the idea that one exists was not supported.

The library was obtained by 5' RACE. The input for every TCR library was roughly 3,300 ng of total RNA. For each sample, cDNA synthesis with SMARTScribe reverse transcriptase was split into eight separate reactions. Unique molecular identifiers containing a 6-nucleotide sample barcode were introduced through template switching during cDNA synthesis. TCRalpha and TCRbeta cDNA was amplified in two nested PCRs of roughly 16 and 10 cycles, and bead purification was carried out after each PCR. Before amplification, the cDNA was both treated with uracil DNA-glycosylase and purified with the QIAquick PCR purification kit. The second PCR added Illumina TruSeq-compatible adapters along with sample-specific barcodes. Library quality and concentration were checked on TapeStation and Qubit, and libraries were pooled at roughly 5.1 ng each. The pooled libraries were sequenced with 2 x 100 bp reads and custom sequencing primers on an Illumina HiSeq2500 single-index Rapid Run. Processing in the source paper ran as follows. UMI-based consensus assembly with MiGEC version 1.2.6 was used to correct PCR and sequencing errors. V(D)J alignment, clonotype assembly and CDR3 extraction were performed with MiXCR version 2.1.1. To normalise gene usage, clonotype sharing and MAIT/NKT TCR abundance, the top 1000, 10 000 and 20 000 clonotypes in each sample were analysed. Diversity was computed as the inverse Simpson index with the vegan R package after downsampling to 27 000 UMIs. Paired Mann-Whitney U tests on discordant twin pairs were used, with Benjamini-Hochberg multiple-testing correction. The reads went through TCRdb reprocessing, and each CDR3 protein sequence gets one entry with no DNA. For this entry, the V and J calls and clone size follow TCRdb and not the study's own pipeline. This sample's clone table shows a few hundred thousand distinct CDR3 sequences. Of the sample, 1.5% to 2% is held by the ten largest clones.

From each donor, an approximately 2.5 ml peripheral blood sample was collected into PAXgene tubes and kept at -80 degrees C. Total RNA was isolated from whole blood with the PAXgene blood miRNA kit on an automated QIAcube, without T cell sorting. Deep TCRalpha and TCRbeta repertoire profiling with unique molecular barcoding was performed on peripheral blood of monozygotic twin pairs concordant or discordant for inflammatory bowel disease. Smoking habits were recorded for all twin pairs, and each individual was classified as a current, former or never smoker. As for this clonotype: The target of this receptor is not known.

The germline V gene sets CDR1 to SGHRS and CDR2 to YFSETQ. The CDR3 sequence holds 14 residues, the cysteine and phenylalanine included. No DNA is recorded. The origin of this receptor is a human donor with ulcerative colitis or Crohn's disease, or a healthy co-twin of an affected twin (not recorded which). The sequenced sample consisted of blood. The sequence is built from TRBV5-1 and TRBJ2-7; as DNA is missing, the TRBD2 call by TCRdb cannot be tested. The CDR3 reads as follows: CASSSGTSAYEQYF.